Listed here are 9 T cell receptor beta chains from one sample, sequenced in a study of blood T cell repertoires in COVID-19. Data came from immunoSEQ multiplex PCR; TCRdb stores just in-frame clones and leaves some out. The repertoire holds 200,000 to 300,000 clones, with 70% to 75% as singletons. Sequencing was carried out using peripheral blood. These TCRs come from a woman aged 80 or over with acute or convalescent COVID-19.

This clone was seen more than once but under ten times. The chain carries TRBV5-1 and TRBJ2-5, with TRBD1 matching over 8 bases. V was clipped by 4 bases and J by 1 base; unmatched bases: 0. The CDR3 runs to 13 residues. CDR1 and CDR2 (germline): SGHRS, YFSETQ. Written as DNA, the CDR3 is TGCGCCAGCAGCACAGGGGGCCAAGAGACCCAGTACTTC. Amino acid sequence: CASSTGGQETQYF.

The genes are TRBV4-3 and TRBJ2-3; 8 nucleotides agree with TRBD1. V was pared by 1 base and J by 2 bases, with 8 bases of the junction left unmatched. The CDR3 runs to 17 residues. CDR1 and CDR2 from the germline V gene are LGHNA and YSLEER. CDR3 nucleotide sequence: TGCGCCAGCAGCCAAGCGTTTGGACAGGGCTACACAGATACGCAGTATTTT. Amino acids: CASSQAFGQGYTDTQYF.

This clone was seen a few times. The rearrangement uses TRBV18 and TRBJ2-1; 7 positions agree with TRBD2. Trimming at V came to 2 bases and at J to 7 bases, leaving 5 bases not matched to a gene. The CDR3 is made up of 14 amino acids. Germline assignment: CDR1 KGHSH and CDR2 LQKENI. Written as DNA, the CDR3 is TGTGCCAGCTCACCAAGAAGCGGGGCTAATGAGCAGTTCTTC. It codes for CASSPRSGANEQFF.

V gene TRBV7-6 combines with J gene TRBJ1-2, with a weak D call TRBD1 (6 bases). Looked up from germline, CDR1 is SGHVS and CDR2 is FNYEAQ. V was trimmed by 5 bases and J by 13 bases, leaving 23 bases between them. The CDR3 spans 14 residues. The CDR3 sequence: CASSKRGRGSEITF. In DNA form, the CDR3 reads TGTGCCAGCAGCAAGAGGGGGAGAGGGTCGGAAATCACCTTC.

V is TRBV30 and J is TRBJ1-4; no clear D. The CDR3 loop spans 15 amino acids. V was cut by 0 bases and J by 0 bases, with 8 bases left in between. The germline gives CDR1 GTSNPN, CDR2 SVGIG (reference sequence). CDR3 sequence (DNA): TGTGCCTGGAGTGTAAAAGCCACAACTAATGAAAAACTGTTTTTT. Translating gives CAWSVKATTNEKLFF.

This clone has only one observation. The same CDR3 also results from other DNA sequences found in this sample. This chain uses TRBV5-4 with TRBJ2-7, with 13 bases identical to TRBD2. CDR3 length: 16 residues. Losses at the gene ends were 4 bases for V and 2 bases for J; bases not matched to a gene: 6. Germline CDR1 and CDR2: SGHNT and YYREEE (reference sequence). DNA for the CDR3: TGTGCCAGCAGCCCGGGGACTAGCGGGACGACCTACGAGCAGTACTTC. The encoded protein is CASSPGTSGTTYEQYF.

This clone was observed once. The chain combines TRBV4-1 with TRBJ1-5; a weak D match, TRBD1 (5 bases). This CDR3 has 15 residues. The V end was cut by 1 base, the J end by 7 bases, with 14 bases between. Germline-derived CDR1 and CDR2 are MGHRA and YSYEKL. As DNA, the CDR3 is TGCGCCAGCAGCCAAGTGTTAAGGGGCTACCAGCCCCAGCATTTT. Residues: CASSQVLRGYQPQHF.

The chain employs TRBV3-1 (or the pseudogene TRBV3-2) and TRBJ1-3; D unresolved. V gave up 2 bases and J gave up 3 bases, with 17 bases separating them. CDR1 is LGHDT and CDR2 is YNNKEL in the germline V gene (reference sequence). CDR3 length: 17 amino acids. CDR3 residues: CASSQKHKAAFGNTIYF. The CDR3 nucleotides are TGTGCCAGCAGCCAAAAGCACAAGGCGGCCTTTGGAAACACCATATATTTT.

This clone was recorded a few times. The rearrangement links TRBV24-1 to TRBJ2-5; the D gene is possibly TRBD1 (5 bases). Trimming removed 4 bases at V and 1 base at J, with 6 bases between. There are 13 residues in the CDR3. Germline V gene lookup returns CDR1 KGHDR and CDR2 SFDVKD. CDR3: CATSEGVQETQYF. CDR3 nucleotides: TGTGCCACCAGTGAAGGGGTCCAAGAGACCCAGTACTTC.